This section outlines one TCR beta chain sequence together with its context. Amplification used 60 Vbeta primers and 13 Jbeta primers. Clones were sequenced by immunoSEQ multiplex PCR, and TCRdb holds only the in-frame ones, with some missing. This table has approximately 70,000 clones, around 75% appearing once. These data belong to a study of cytomegalovirus exposure and HLA in healthy donors. Sequencing was done on a sample of PBMCs. The TCR sequence derives from a man between 60 and 70 years old in good health and CMV-seropositive.

In nucleotides, the CDR3 is TGCAGCTCACGACAGGGGTGGGCTGAAGCTTTCTTT. The encoded protein is CSSRQGWAEAFF. The chain has TRBV29-1 and TRBJ1-1, with 8 positions matching TRBD1. Trimming cost V 8 bases and J 6 bases; bases outside gene matches: 8. Germline V gives CDR1 SQVTM, CDR2 ANQGSEA. The CDR3 covers 12 residues.